This TCR beta chain was documented in a study of cytomegalovirus exposure and HLA in healthy donors. General study points: Versus the roughly 640-donor mean, an Asian-associated ancestry cluster reportedly showed fewer N-insertions in a later analysis.

For this clone: Its target is not known.

PCR amplification relied on 60 Vbeta primers (plus 13 Jbeta primers). The method was immunoSEQ multiplex PCR; TCRdb's version includes in-frame clones alone and lacks a portion of them. The sample lists around 170,000 clones, 80% seen once, with 1% in the top ten. Trimming took 4 bases from V and 2 from J, leaving 14 bases between them. The CDR3 is made up of 14 amino acids. Germline V gene data show CDR1 as SQVTM and CDR2 as ANQGSEA. This clonotype was sampled from a woman aged 45-59 years in good health and CMV-seropositive. The source material was PBMCs. This chain joins TRBV29-1 and TRBJ2-5; D possibly corresponds to TRBD2 (6 bases). The CDR3 here is CSVGGVGAQETQYF. DNA of the CDR3: TGCAGCGTTGGGGGGGTTGGGGCGCAAGAGACCCAGTACTTC.